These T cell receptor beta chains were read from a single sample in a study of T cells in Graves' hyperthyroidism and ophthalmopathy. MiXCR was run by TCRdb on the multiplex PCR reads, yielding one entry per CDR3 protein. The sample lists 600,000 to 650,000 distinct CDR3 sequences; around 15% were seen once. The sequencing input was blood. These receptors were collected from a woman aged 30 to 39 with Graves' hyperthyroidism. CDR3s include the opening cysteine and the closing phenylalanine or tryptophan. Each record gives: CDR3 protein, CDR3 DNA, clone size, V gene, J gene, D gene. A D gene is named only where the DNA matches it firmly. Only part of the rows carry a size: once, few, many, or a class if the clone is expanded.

CDR3 protein: CASSEETSGSTLGKNIQYF
CDR3 DNA: TGTGCCAGCAGCGAGGAGACTAGCGGGAGTACCCTAGGCAAAAACATTCAGTACTTC
clone size: few
V gene: TRBV9
J gene: TRBJ2-4
D gene: TRBD2

CDR3 protein: CASSEGVSFYYEQYF
CDR3 DNA: TGTGCCAGCAGTGAAGGTGTCAGTTTTTACTACGAGCAGTACTTC
clone size: many
V gene: TRBV6-1
J gene: TRBJ2-7
D gene: .

CDR3 protein: CASSFRGQGDTQYF
CDR3 DNA: TGTGCCAGCAGCTTCAGGGGTCAGGGAGATACGCAGTATTTT
clone size: .
V gene: TRBV5-5
J gene: TRBJ2-3
D gene: .

CDR3 protein: CASIYSGRAYGEQFF
CDR3 DNA: TGTGCCAGCATCTATAGCGGGAGGGCCTATGGTGAGCAGTTCTTC
clone size: many
V gene: TRBV7-2
J gene: TRBJ2-1
D gene: TRBD2

CDR3 protein: CASSSQPGHRGTPLHF
CDR3 DNA: TGTGCCAGCAGTTCCCAGCCGGGACATCGAGGAACACCCCTCCACTTT
clone size: many
V gene: TRBV12-3/TRBV12-4
J gene: TRBJ1-6
D gene: .

CDR3 protein: CASTRTSGRVTGELFF
CDR3 DNA: TGTGCCAGCACCCGGACTAGCGGGAGGGTCACCGGGGAGCTGTTTTTT
clone size: .
V gene: TRBV2
J gene: TRBJ2-2
D gene: TRBD2

CDR3 protein: CASSERVANTGELFF
CDR3 DNA: TGTGCCAGCAGTGAAAGGGTCGCGAACACCGGGGAGCTGTTTTTT
clone size: few
V gene: TRBV6-4
J gene: TRBJ2-2
D gene: .

CDR3 protein: CATSDTGQNTEALF
CDR3 DNA: TGTGCCACCAGTGATACTGGACAGAACACTGAAGCTCTCTTT
clone size: .
V gene: TRBV24-1
J gene: TRBJ1-1
D gene: .

CDR3 protein: CASSLASSYNSPLHF
CDR3 DNA: TGTGCCAGCAGTTTGGCGAGCTCCTATAATTCACCCCTCCACTTT
clone size: few
V gene: TRBV27
J gene: TRBJ1-6
D gene: .

CDR3 protein: CASSEGRESDTQYF
CDR3 DNA: TGCGCCAGCAGTGAGGGGCGGGAGTCAGATACGCAGTATTTT
clone size: once
V gene: TRBV6-1
J gene: TRBJ2-3
D gene: TRBD2

CDR3 protein: CASSLRTGSEAFF
CDR3 DNA: TGTGCCAGCAGCTTAAGGACAGGTTCTGAAGCTTTCTTT
clone size: many
V gene: TRBV11-2
J gene: TRBJ1-1
D gene: TRBD1

CDR3 protein: CASGLVRGFEVSPLHF
CDR3 DNA: TGTGCTAGTGGTTTGGTAAGGGGGTTTGAGGTTTCACCCCTCCACTTT
clone size: .
V gene: TRBV12-5
J gene: TRBJ1-6
D gene: .

CDR3 protein: CASSLPHSAQETQYF
CDR3 DNA: TGTGCCAGCAGTTTGCCCCATTCAGCACAAGAGACCCAGTACTTC
clone size: many
V gene: TRBV28
J gene: TRBJ2-5
D gene: .

CDR3 protein: CATTTSGNTGELFF
CDR3 DNA: TGCGCCACTACGACTAGCGGGAACACCGGGGAGCTGTTTTTT
clone size: .
V gene: TRBV5-1
J gene: TRBJ2-2
D gene: TRBD2

CDR3 protein: CASSVQYNEQFF
CDR3 DNA: TGTGCCAGCAGCGTGCAATACAATGAGCAGTTCTTC
clone size: many
V gene: TRBV7-6
J gene: TRBJ2-1
D gene: .

CDR3 protein: CASSLAGWSNQPQHF
CDR3 DNA: TGTGCCAGCAGCTTAGCAGGGTGGAGCAATCAGCCCCAGCATTTT
clone size: many
V gene: TRBV5-1
J gene: TRBJ1-5
D gene: .

CDR3 protein: CTSSVGVRGIETQYF
CDR3 DNA: TGTACCAGCAGCGTAGGCGTCAGGGGGATAGAGACCCAGTACTTC
clone size: .
V gene: TRBV9
J gene: TRBJ2-5
D gene: TRBD1

CDR3 protein: CASSNENTIDF
CDR3 DNA: TGTGCCAGCAGCAACGAGAACACCATAGATTTT
clone size: .
V gene: TRBV6-2/TRBV6-3
J gene: TRBJ1-3
D gene: .

CDR3 protein: CASSLNQATGGDTDTQYF
CDR3 DNA: TGTGCCAGCAGCTTAAATCAGGCGACAGGGGGGGACACAGATACGCAGTATTTT
clone size: many
V gene: TRBV7-8
J gene: TRBJ2-3
D gene: TRBD1

CDR3 protein: CASSVSGRAGDTQYF
CDR3 DNA: TGTGCCAGCAGCGTAAGCGGGAGGGCCGGGGATACGCAGTATTTT
clone size: .
V gene: TRBV9
J gene: TRBJ2-3
D gene: TRBD2

CDR3 protein: CASSYWGGRVAKNIQYF
CDR3 DNA: TGTGCCAGCAGTTACTGGGGAGGACGGGTAGCCAAAAACATTCAGTACTTC
clone size: few
V gene: TRBV6-6
J gene: TRBJ2-4
D gene: .

CDR3 protein: CASSLEASPLHF
CDR3 DNA: TGTGCCAGCAGCTTAGAGGCTTCACCCCTCCACTTT
clone size: .
V gene: TRBV7-9
J gene: TRBJ1-6
D gene: .

CDR3 protein: CASSLGTGKEGTGELFF
CDR3 DNA: TGTGCCAGCAGCTTAGGGACAGGGAAAGAAGGGACCGGGGAGCTGTTTTTT
clone size: few
V gene: TRBV11-3
J gene: TRBJ2-2
D gene: TRBD1

CDR3 protein: CASNRVPYNSPLHF
CDR3 DNA: TGTGCCAGCAATAGAGTCCCCTATAATTCACCCCTCCACTTT
clone size: .
V gene: TRBV27
J gene: TRBJ1-6
D gene: .

CDR3 protein: CASSFQGGAQYF
CDR3 DNA: TGTGCCAGCAGCTTCCAGGGTGGGGCCCAGTACTTC
clone size: many
V gene: TRBV7-3
J gene: TRBJ2-5
D gene: .

CDR3 protein: CAFYRDWTDNEQFF
CDR3 DNA: TGTGCCTTTTACCGGGACTGGACTGACAATGAGCAGTTCTTC
clone size: few
V gene: TRBV30
J gene: TRBJ2-1
D gene: .

CDR3 protein: CASSPRLKGAGSPLHF
CDR3 DNA: TGTGCCAGCAGTCCCCGGTTAAAGGGTGCTGGTTCACCCCTCCACTTT
clone size: .
V gene: TRBV7-2
J gene: TRBJ1-6
D gene: .

CDR3 protein: CASEGAEENTEAFF
CDR3 DNA: TGTGCTTCTGAGGGGGCAGAGGAGAACACTGAAGCTTTCTTT
clone size: .
V gene: TRBV28
J gene: TRBJ1-1
D gene: TRBD1

CDR3 protein: CASSTLGPGLAKNIQYF
CDR3 DNA: TGTGCCAGCAGCACTCTAGGACCGGGGCTAGCCAAAAACATTCAGTACTTC
clone size: .
V gene: TRBV11-3
J gene: TRBJ2-4
D gene: .

CDR3 protein: CATSSGRDSEQYF
CDR3 DNA: TGTGCCACCTCGAGCGGGAGGGACTCCGAGCAGTACTTC
clone size: .
V gene: TRBV28
J gene: TRBJ2-7
D gene: TRBD2

CDR3 protein: CASSEMGQGNIQYF
CDR3 DNA: TGTGCCAGCAGCGAAATGGGACAGGGGAACATTCAGTACTTC
clone size: .
V gene: TRBV16
J gene: TRBJ2-4
D gene: TRBD1

CDR3 protein: CAILTELETPHRAGNTIYF
CDR3 DNA: TGTGCCATCCTTACAGAGCTGGAAACACCGCACAGAGCTGGAAACACCATATATTTT
clone size: many
V gene: TRBV28
J gene: TRBJ1-3
D gene: .

CDR3 protein: CASSQTRQAENQPQHF
CDR3 DNA: TGCGCCAGCAGCCAAACTCGACAGGCCGAAAATCAGCCCCAGCATTTT
clone size: many
V gene: TRBV5-1
J gene: TRBJ1-5
D gene: .

CDR3 protein: CASSYSGGDGYTF
CDR3 DNA: TGTGCCAGCAGTTACTCTGGGGGGGATGGCTACACCTTC
clone size: few
V gene: TRBV6-5
J gene: TRBJ1-2
D gene: .

CDR3 protein: CSVPVGETQYF
CDR3 DNA: TGCAGCGTCCCTGTCGGTGAGACCCAGTACTTC
clone size: few
V gene: TRBV29-1
J gene: TRBJ2-5
D gene: .

CDR3 protein: CASSARQGVSYEQYF
CDR3 DNA: TGTGCCAGCAGTGCCCGACAGGGGGTCTCCTACGAGCAGTACTTC
clone size: many
V gene: TRBV28
J gene: TRBJ2-7
D gene: TRBD1

CDR3 protein: CASSLLGGADTGELFF
CDR3 DNA: TGTGCCAGCAGCTTATTAGGAGGGGCCGACACCGGGGAGCTGTTTTTT
clone size: .
V gene: TRBV7-2
J gene: TRBJ2-2
D gene: .

CDR3 protein: CASSDQGKTEAFF
CDR3 DNA: TGTGCCAGCAGTGACCAGGGAAAAACTGAAGCTTTCTTT
clone size: many
V gene: TRBV2
J gene: TRBJ1-1
D gene: .

CDR3 protein: CASTPAGTGELFF
CDR3 DNA: TGTGCCAGTACCCCGGCGGGCACCGGGGAGCTGTTTTTT
clone size: .
V gene: TRBV19
J gene: TRBJ2-2
D gene: .

CDR3 protein: CASSRTGWIAGNTDTQYF
CDR3 DNA: TGTGCCAGCAGCAGGACAGGGTGGATCGCGGGAAACACAGATACGCAGTATTTT
clone size: many
V gene: TRBV7-8
J gene: TRBJ2-3
D gene: TRBD1

CDR3 protein: CASSFRQGGNYGYTF
CDR3 DNA: TGTGCCAGCAGTTTTCGACAGGGGGGGAACTATGGCTACACCTTC
clone size: many
V gene: TRBV28
J gene: TRBJ1-2
D gene: TRBD1

CDR3 protein: CASSLNAGSYEQYF
CDR3 DNA: TGCGCCAGCAGCTTGAACGCAGGGAGCTACGAGCAGTACTTC
clone size: many
V gene: TRBV5-1
J gene: TRBJ2-7
D gene: .

CDR3 protein: CASSFGNGPYEQYF
CDR3 DNA: TGTGCCAGCAGTTTTGGGAACGGACCCTACGAGCAGTACTTC
clone size: many
V gene: TRBV27
J gene: TRBJ2-7
D gene: .

CDR3 protein: CSAIFGNTIYF
CDR3 DNA: TGCAGTGCTATATTTGGAAACACCATATATTTT
clone size: .
V gene: TRBV20-1
J gene: TRBJ1-3
D gene: .

CDR3 protein: CASSLETGNTEAFF
CDR3 DNA: TGTGCCAGCAGTTTGGAGACAGGGAACACTGAAGCTTTCTTT
clone size: many
V gene: TRBV28
J gene: TRBJ1-1
D gene: .